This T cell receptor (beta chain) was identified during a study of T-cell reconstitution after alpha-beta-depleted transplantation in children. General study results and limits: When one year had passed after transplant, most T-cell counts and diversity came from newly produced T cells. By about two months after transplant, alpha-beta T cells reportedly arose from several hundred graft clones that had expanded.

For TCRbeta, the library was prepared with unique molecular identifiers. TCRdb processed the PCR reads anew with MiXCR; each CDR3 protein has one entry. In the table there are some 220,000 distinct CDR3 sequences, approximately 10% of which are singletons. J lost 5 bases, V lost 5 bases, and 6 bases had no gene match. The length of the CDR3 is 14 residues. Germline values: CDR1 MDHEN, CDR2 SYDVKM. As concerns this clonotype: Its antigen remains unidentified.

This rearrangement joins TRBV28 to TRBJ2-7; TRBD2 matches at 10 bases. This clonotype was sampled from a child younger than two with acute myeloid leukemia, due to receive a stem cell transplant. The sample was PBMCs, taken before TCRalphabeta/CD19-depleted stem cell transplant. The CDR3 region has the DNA TGTGCCAGCAGTGCAGCGGGGGGGATAGACGAGCAGTACTTC. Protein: CASSAAGGIDEQYF.